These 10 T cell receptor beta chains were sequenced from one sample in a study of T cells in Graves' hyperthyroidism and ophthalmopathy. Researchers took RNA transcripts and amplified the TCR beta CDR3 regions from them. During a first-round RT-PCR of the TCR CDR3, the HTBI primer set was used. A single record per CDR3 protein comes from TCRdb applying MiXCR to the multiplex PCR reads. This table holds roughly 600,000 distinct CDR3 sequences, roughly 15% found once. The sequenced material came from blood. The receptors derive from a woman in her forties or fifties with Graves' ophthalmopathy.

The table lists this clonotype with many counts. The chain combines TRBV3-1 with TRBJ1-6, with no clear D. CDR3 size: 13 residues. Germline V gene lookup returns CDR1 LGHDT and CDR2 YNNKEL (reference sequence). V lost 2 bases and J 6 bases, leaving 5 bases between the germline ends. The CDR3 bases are TGTGCCAGCAGCCAAAAGGTTAATTCACCCCTCCACTTT. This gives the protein CASSQKVNSPLHF.

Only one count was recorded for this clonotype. The CDR3 loop reads CASSPIGTSGASTDTQYF. CDR3 nucleotides: TGTGCCAGCAGCCCTATCGGGACTAGCGGGGCTAGCACAGATACGCAGTATTTT. This chain connects TRBV14 to TRBJ2-3, with 13 bases that match TRBD2. Per germline, CDR1 SGHDN and CDR2 FVKESK. V lost 4 bases to trimming and J lost 0 bases; unmatched junction nucleotides: 7. This CDR3 region has 18 residues.

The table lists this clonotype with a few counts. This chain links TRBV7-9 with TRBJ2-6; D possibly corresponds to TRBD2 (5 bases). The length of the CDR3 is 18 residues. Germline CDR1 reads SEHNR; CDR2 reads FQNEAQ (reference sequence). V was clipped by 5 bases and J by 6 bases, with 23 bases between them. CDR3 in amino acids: CASSQDVEPSFLANVLTF. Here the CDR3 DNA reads TGTGCCAGCAGCCAAGATGTAGAGCCTAGCTTTCTGGCCAACGTCCTGACTTTC.

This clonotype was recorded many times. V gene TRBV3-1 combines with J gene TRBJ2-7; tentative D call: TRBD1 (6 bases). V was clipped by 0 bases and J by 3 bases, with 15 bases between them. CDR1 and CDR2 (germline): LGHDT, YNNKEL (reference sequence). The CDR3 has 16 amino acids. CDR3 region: CASSQDKGTYNYEQYF. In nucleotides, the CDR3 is TGTGCCAGCAGCCAAGATAAAGGGACATATAACTACGAGCAGTACTTC.

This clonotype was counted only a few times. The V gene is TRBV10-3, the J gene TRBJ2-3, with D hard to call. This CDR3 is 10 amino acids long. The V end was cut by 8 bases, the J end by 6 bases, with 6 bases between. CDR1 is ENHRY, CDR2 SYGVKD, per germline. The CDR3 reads CAILGDTQYF. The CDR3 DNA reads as TGTGCCATCCTGGGCGATACGCAGTATTTT.

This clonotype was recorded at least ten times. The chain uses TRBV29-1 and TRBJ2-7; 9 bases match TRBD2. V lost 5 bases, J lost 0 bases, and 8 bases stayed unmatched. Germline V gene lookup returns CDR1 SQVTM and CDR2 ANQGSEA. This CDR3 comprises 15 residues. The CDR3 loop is CSVPAAGGSSYEQYF. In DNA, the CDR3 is TGCAGCGTTCCGGCAGCGGGGGGAAGCTCCTACGAGCAGTACTTC.

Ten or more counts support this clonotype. CDR3 sequence: CASSLRPRMEQYF. The CDR3 DNA sequence: TGTGCCAGCAGTTTACGGCCTAGGATGGAGCAGTACTTC. The chain employs TRBV27 and TRBJ2-7; D is unclear. This CDR3 spans 13 amino acids. Germline loops: CDR1 MNHEY, CDR2 SMNVEV (reference sequence). With 2 bases removed from V and 7 bases from J, the gap between germline ends came to 12 bases.

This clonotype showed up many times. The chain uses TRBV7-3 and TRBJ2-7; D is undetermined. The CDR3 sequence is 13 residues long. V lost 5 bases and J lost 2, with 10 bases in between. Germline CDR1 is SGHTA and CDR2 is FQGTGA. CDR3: CASSPGPPYEQYF. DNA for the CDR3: TGTGCCAGCAGCCCCGGGCCCCCCTACGAGCAGTACTTC.

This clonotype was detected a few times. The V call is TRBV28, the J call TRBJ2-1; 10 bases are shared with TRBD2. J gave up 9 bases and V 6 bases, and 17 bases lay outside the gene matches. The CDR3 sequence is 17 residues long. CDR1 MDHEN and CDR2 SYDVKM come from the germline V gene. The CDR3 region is CASRRRVIVAGGPEQFF. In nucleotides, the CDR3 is TGTGCCAGCAGGCGGCGCGTAATAGTAGCGGGAGGACCTGAGCAGTTCTTC.

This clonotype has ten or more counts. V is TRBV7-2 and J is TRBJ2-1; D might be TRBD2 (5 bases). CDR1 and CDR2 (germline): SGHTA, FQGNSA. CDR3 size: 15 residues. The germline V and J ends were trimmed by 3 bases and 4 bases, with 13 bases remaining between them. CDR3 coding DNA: TGTGCCAGCAGCTTTCGGGGTCAGGAATACAATGAGCAGTTCTTC. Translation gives CASSFRGQEYNEQFF.